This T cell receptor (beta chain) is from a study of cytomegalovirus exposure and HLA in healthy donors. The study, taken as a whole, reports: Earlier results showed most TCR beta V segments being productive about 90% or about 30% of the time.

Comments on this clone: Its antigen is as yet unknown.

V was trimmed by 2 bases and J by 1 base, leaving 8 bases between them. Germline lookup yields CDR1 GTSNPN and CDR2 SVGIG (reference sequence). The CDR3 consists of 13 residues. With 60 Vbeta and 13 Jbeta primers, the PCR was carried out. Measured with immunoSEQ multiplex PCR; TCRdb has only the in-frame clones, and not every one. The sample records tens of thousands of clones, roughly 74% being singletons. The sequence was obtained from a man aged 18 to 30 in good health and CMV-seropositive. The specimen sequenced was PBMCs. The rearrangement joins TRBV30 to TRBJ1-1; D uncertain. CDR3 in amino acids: CAWSTAGNTEAFF. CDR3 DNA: TGTGCCTGGAGTACCGCAGGGAACACTGAAGCTTTCTTT.